The T cell receptor beta chain under discussion was sequenced for a study of blood T cell repertoires in COVID-19 (TCRdb year 2020). General notes on the study: Samples from collaborators originated in the United States, Italy and Spain and spanned both the acute and convalescent phases of COVID-19. The material from the prospective study consisted of cDNA or gDNA derived from T cells, B-cell-depleted T cells, or PBMCs. Deeply sampled blood TCRbeta repertoires from subjects exposed to, actively infected with, or recovered from COVID-19 were included in the dataset. A freely available public database, intended as a resource for researchers studying the immune response to SARS-CoV-2, is where the repertoires were released. The samples were drawn from two sources: the first 160 participants of the ongoing ImmuneRACE study, and over 950 subjects contributed by 6 global collaborators. Nearly every sample came with metadata listing a de-identified subject ID, COVID-19 status, age in years and sex. Where HLA class I and class II types were available, the types were taken from metadata supplied by the sample provider, not from assay-based typing.

Overall results and qualifications from the work: The quantity of clinical and demographic metadata differed by source and by participant and was supplied without curation.

From the germline V gene, CDR1 is MNHEY and CDR2 is SVGEGT. The cysteine opens and the phenylalanine closes a CDR3 of 15 amino acids. The sequence is cut down to CDR3 DNA, 45 bases in frame from base 1. Trimmed from V: 5 bases; trimmed from J: 5 bases; junction bases lacking a gene match: 6. TCRbeta CDR3 regions were amplified from genomic DNA using the immunoSEQ Assay, a bias-controlled multiplex PCR. The authors' analysis ran thus. The number of nucleated cells in each sample was estimated by amplification of reference gene primers within the assay. Sequence reads were collapsed and filtered to measure the absolute abundance of every unique TCRbeta CDR3 rearrangement. For each sample, productive Simpson clonality was calculated by taking the square root of Simpson's diversity index across productive rearrangements. In TCRdb, the immuneACCESS table is reduced to in-frame sequences with V and J assigned. These tables do not hold every clone; where another copy was compared, an unresolved V gene accounts for under half, and the others remain unexplained. V and J calls and clone size are those listed in that table; D and trimming were worked out from the DNA. This sample lists some 350,000 clones; about 86% were detected once. The ten largest clones add up to just under 3% of the sample.

Worth noting for this clone: Its antigen is currently not known. There are no base qualities to consult, and no much larger clone falls within one base.

Whole blood was collected in K2EDTA tubes by collaborating institutions according to the institutions' own protocols. Collaborator samples were shipped for TCRbeta analysis as frozen whole blood, isolated PBMCs, or DNA extracted from either sample type. The rearrangement combines TRBV6-2 or TRBV6-3 with TRBJ2-5; 12 junctional bases match TRBD2. This clonotype was obtained from a man aged 25 to 40 with active or convalescent COVID-19. The sequenced sample was peripheral blood. DNA sequence: TGTGCCAGCAGTCGTCGACTAGCGGGAGTTGAGACCCAGTACTTC. Protein translation: CASSRRLAGVETQYF.